The 30 T cell receptor beta chains listed next were all sequenced from one sample in a study of T-cell memory formation after mild COVID-19. TCRdb passed the 5' RACE reads through MiXCR, listing each CDR3 protein once. The top ten clones hold around 14% of a sample with roughly 150,000 distinct CDR3 sequences, roughly 14% of them seen once. The sequenced sample consisted of PBMCs or a T cell subset sorted from them (not recorded which). The receptors were gathered from an adult woman who had mild COVID-19 (a few samples of this study predate the infection). Cell type and time point are not known.

V usage is TRBV15 and J usage is TRBJ1-5; no definite D call. The CDR3 is 17 amino acids. CDR1 LNHNV and CDR2 YYDKDF come from the germline V gene (reference sequence). The V and J ends lost 0 bases and 2 bases respectively, with 14 bases between them. CDR3 nucleotides: TGTGCCACCAGCAGAGATCTGGCGCCTAGGGGCAATCAGCCCCAGCATTTT. This encodes CATSRDLAPRGNQPQHF.

This clonotype was seen only a few times. This rearrangement joins TRBV29-1 to TRBJ2-5; 10 bases agree with TRBD1. V lost 6 bases to trimming and J lost 4 bases; unmatched junction nucleotides: 5. The CDR3 loop spans 13 amino acids. CDR1 is SQVTM, CDR2 ANQGSEA, per germline. The CDR3 region has the DNA TGCAGCGTGAGGACAGGGGGGGGAGAGACCCAGTACTTC. Its translation: CSVRTGGGETQYF.

This clonotype showed up just a few times. This sequence joins TRBV12-5 and TRBJ1-4, with TRBD1 matching 8 bases. Germline CDR1 and CDR2: LGHNT and FRNRAP. The CDR3 extends over 14 amino acids. Trimming took 3 bases from V and 8 from J; bases not matched to a gene: 5. The CDR3 reads CASGFSGGREKLFF. DNA of the CDR3: TGTGCTAGTGGTTTTTCAGGGGGCAGAGAAAAACTGTTTTTT.

The V and J genes are TRBV12-3 or TRBV12-4 and TRBJ2-3, with 7 nucleotides matching TRBD2. This CDR3 contains 15 residues. After removal of 6 bases from V and 4 bases from J, the junction contained 10 bases not matched to a gene. The CDR3 coding sequence is TGTGCCAGCAGCGCCCTTGGGGGGGTCCCAGATACGCAGTATTTT. Its translation is CASSALGGVPDTQYF.

The table lists this clonotype with a few counts. This chain joins TRBV19 and TRBJ2-4; maybe TRBD2 (5 bases). The germline V gene encodes CDR1 LNHDA and CDR2 SQIVND (reference sequence). CDR3 length: 13 amino acids. The V end was cut by 5 bases, the J end by 7 bases, with 12 bases between. The CDR3 sequence is CASSLLSGNIQYF. As DNA, the CDR3 is TGTGCCAGTAGTTTACTTTCGGGGAACATTCAGTACTTC.

V usage is TRBV6-1 and J usage is TRBJ2-6; D is uncertain. The CDR3 is 15 amino acids. Germline lookup yields CDR1 MNHNS and CDR2 SASEGT. V was cut by 1 base and J by 2 bases, with 6 bases left in between. Here the CDR3 reads CASSEGLAGANVLTF. CDR3 coding DNA: TGTGCCAGCAGTGAAGGGTTAGCTGGGGCCAACGTCCTGACTTTC.

The chain carries TRBV9 and TRBJ2-7; D is unresolved. Trimming shortened V by 3 bases and J by 3 bases, and 4 bases separated the two germline ends. Germline-derived CDR1 and CDR2 are SGDLS and YYNGEE. The CDR3 contains 11 residues. The chain's CDR3 is CASSDNYEQYF. The CDR3 DNA is TGTGCCAGCAGCGACAACTACGAGCAGTACTTC. Variable domain in full (rest from reference TRBV9 and TRBJ2-7): DSGVTQTPKHLITATGQRVTLRCSPRSGDLSVYWYQQSLDQGLQFLIQYYNGEERAKGNILERFSAQQFPDLHSELNLSSLELGDSALYFCASSDNYEQYFGPGTRLTVT.

This sequence joins TRBV20-1 and TRBJ2-3, with D perhaps TRBD2 (6 bases). Germline CDR1 and CDR2: DFQATT and SNEGSKA (reference sequence). The CDR3 is 18 amino acids. Trimming left V 3 bases short and J 0 bases short, with 22 bases between. CDR3 sequence reads: CSASEWPGLSPSTDTQYF. The CDR3 DNA is TGCAGTGCTAGTGAATGGCCGGGACTGAGCCCTAGCACAGATACGCAGTATTTT.

This clonotype was seen only a few times. The chain is built from TRBV4-1 and TRBJ2-1; 7 positions agree with TRBD1. The V segment lost 4 bases and the J segment 6 bases; nucleotides outside the gene matches: 9. The CDR3 totals 15 residues. Germline lookup yields CDR1 MGHRA and CDR2 YSYEKL. CDR3 sequence (DNA): TGCGCCAGCAGCCGACAGGGTCTAGGTCGCAATGAGCAGTTCTTC. This translates into CASSRQGLGRNEQFF.

The chain is built from TRBV5-5 and TRBJ2-5; the match to TRBD1 covers 7 bases. The V segment lost 0 bases and the J segment 5 bases; nucleotides outside the gene matches: 7. CDR3 length: 15 amino acids. CDR1 is SGHKS, CDR2 YYEKEE, per germline (reference sequence). Here the CDR3 DNA reads TGTGCCAGCAGCTTGGCGCACAGGGGCTGGGAGACCCAGTACTTC. Protein: CASSLAHRGWETQYF.

The rearrangement links TRBV27 to TRBJ1-2; D is unresolved. Trimming cost V 6 bases and J 0 bases, with 8 bases left between them. This CDR3 is built from 13 residues. The germline V gene has CDR1 MNHEY and CDR2 SMNVEV (reference sequence). DNA for the CDR3: TGTGCCAGCAGCCGGACTTCTAACTATGGCTACACCTTC. Its translation is CASSRTSNYGYTF.

The rearrangement links TRBV6-2 or TRBV6-3 to TRBJ2-1; D is unresolved. This CDR3 is built from 12 residues. The V end lost 4 bases, the J end lost 6 bases, and 7 bases lay between the germline ends. The V gene's germline CDR1 is MNHEY and CDR2 SVGEGT. CDR3 protein: CASSFFFNEQFF. The CDR3 DNA follows: TGTGCCAGCAGTTTTTTCTTCAATGAGCAGTTCTTC.

This rearrangement joins TRBV25-1 to TRBJ2-5; TRBD1 matches 7 bases. The V and J ends lost 4 bases and 5 bases, in that order; junction bases with no gene match: 16. The CDR3 spans 17 residues. Germline CDR1 is MGHDK and CDR2 is SYGVNS. The CDR3 coding sequence is TGTGCCAGCAGTGGGTCATGGGGCCACAGGGGAACGGAGACCCAGTACTTC. Its translation is CASSGSWGHRGTETQYF.

This clonotype has only a few counts. This chain uses TRBV5-1 with TRBJ1-1, with unresolved D. V shed 5 bases and J shed 2 bases, with 10 bases lying between them. This CDR3 is 13 amino acids long. Per the germline V gene, CDR1 is SGHRS and CDR2 is YFSETQ. The CDR3 loop reads CASSSQYNTEAFF. In nucleotides, the CDR3 is TGCGCCAGCAGTTCCCAGTACAACACTGAAGCTTTCTTT.

This clonotype was seen only a few times. This rearrangement joins TRBV7-3 to TRBJ2-2; D might be TRBD2 (6 bases). The CDR3 has 16 amino acids. Between the trimmed V and J ends, which lost 4 bases and 6 bases, there was a span of 18 bases. Per germline, CDR1 SGHTA and CDR2 FQGTGA. The CDR3 nucleotides read TGTGCCAGCAGCTCATACACAGGAGGGGCGGCCGGGGAGCTGTTTTTT. Its translation is CASSSYTGGAAGELFF.

V usage is TRBV18 and J usage is TRBJ2-1, with TRBD2 identical over 9 bases. V was pared by 0 bases and J by 5 bases, with 8 bases of the junction left unmatched. The V gene's germline CDR1 is KGHSH and CDR2 LQKENI. The CDR3 length is 17 residues. The CDR3 here is CASSPPRRGGPNNEQFF. The CDR3 bases are TGTGCCAGCTCACCACCGCGGCGGGGGGGCCCTAACAATGAGCAGTTCTTC.

This clonotype was seen repeatedly, ten times or more. This sequence joins TRBV18 and TRBJ2-7, with D hard to call. V was cut by 0 bases and J by 2 bases, with 8 bases left in between. Germline CDR1 KGHSH, CDR2 LQKENI. The CDR3 is made up of 14 amino acids. This CDR3 reads CASSPPKHPYEQYF. The CDR3 region has the DNA TGTGCCAGCTCACCACCCAAACATCCCTACGAGCAGTACTTC.

This chain uses TRBV6-5 with TRBJ2-2; D is ambiguous. The V end lost 0 bases, the J end lost 7 bases, and 12 bases lay between the germline ends. From germline, CDR1 is MNHEY and CDR2 SVGAGI. The CDR3 runs 15 residues. The CDR3 loop is CASSYSLPPYGELFF. DNA for the CDR3: TGTGCCAGCAGTTACTCGCTACCACCTTACGGGGAGCTGTTTTTT.

This clonotype has just a few counts. This chain joins TRBV19 and TRBJ2-2; no firm D call. CDR1 is LNHDA, CDR2 SQIVND, per germline (reference sequence). V lost 7 bases and J 5 bases, leaving 14 bases between the germline ends. This CDR3 has 14 amino acids. This CDR3 is CASIPHAGTGELFF. DNA for the CDR3: TGTGCCAGTATCCCACACGCAGGAACCGGGGAGCTGTTTTTT. The complete variable domain, with remaining parts taken from reference TRBV19 and TRBJ2-2, reads DGGITQSPKYLFRKEGQNVTLSCEQNLNHDAMYWYRQDPGQGLRLIYYSQIVNDFQKGDIAEGYSVSREKKESFPLTVTSAQKNPTAFYLCASIPHAGTGELFFGEGSRLTVL.

This clonotype was found many times. The chain employs TRBV6-5 and TRBJ2-1; D gene uncertain. The CDR3 loop spans 15 amino acids. CDR1 is MNHEY and CDR2 is SVGAGI in the germline V gene. V was shortened by 0 bases and J by 1 base, with 7 bases between the two germline ends. CDR3 sequence reads: CASSYSPTSYNEQFF. CDR3 bases: TGTGCCAGCAGTTACTCTCCGACTTCCTACAATGAGCAGTTCTTC.

This rearrangement joins TRBV5-1 to TRBJ2-7; D is perhaps TRBD2 (5 bases). Between the trimmed V and J ends, which lost 3 bases and 4 bases, there was a span of 14 bases. CDR3 length equals 14 residues. From germline, CDR1 is SGHRS and CDR2 YFSETQ. DNA for the CDR3: TGCGCCAGCAGCTCGCAGCGGTCCCAGTACGAGCAGTACTTC. Its translation is CASSSQRSQYEQYF.

There are a few counts of this clonotype. This chain uses TRBV27 with TRBJ2-3; TRBD2 is a possible D gene (5 bases). V was pared by 2 bases and J by 2 bases, with 11 bases between. The V gene's germline CDR1 is MNHEY and CDR2 SMNVEV (reference sequence). The CDR3 length is 15 residues. The CDR3 loop is CASSLVNGNTDTQYF. The CDR3, as DNA: TGTGCCAGCAGTTTAGTGAACGGGAACACAGATACGCAGTATTTT.

This clonotype was counted many times. J is TRBJ2-7 and V is TRBV18; D gene unclear. Germline values: CDR1 KGHSH, CDR2 LQKENI. This CDR3 spans 14 amino acids. V was pared by 2 bases and J by 2 bases, with 10 bases between. The chain's CDR3 is CASSPLVRPYEQYF. The DNA of the CDR3 is TGTGCCAGCTCACCATTAGTCAGACCCTACGAGCAGTACTTC. The full variable domain, with the rest looked up from reference TRBV18 and TRBJ2-7, is NAGVMQNPRHLVRRRGQEARLRCSPMKGHSHVYWYRQLPEEGLKFMVYLQKENIIDESGMPKERFSAEFPKEGPSILRIQQVVRGDSAAYFCASSPLVRPYEQYFGPGTRLTVT.

V is TRBV29-1 and J is TRBJ2-2; maybe TRBD2 (5 bases). The CDR3 runs 15 residues. The germline CDR1 and CDR2 sequences are SQVTM and ANQGSEA. The V end was cut by 5 bases, the J end by 1 base, with 14 bases between. The CDR3 nucleotides are TGCAGCGTTCGTAGGCCGGGGATGAACACCGGGGAGCTGTTTTTT. Its translation is CSVRRPGMNTGELFF.

This clonotype turned up a few times. This sequence joins TRBV14 and TRBJ2-7, with D possibly TRBD2 on 6 matching bases. V was trimmed by 0 bases and J by 4 bases, leaving 22 bases between them. The CDR3 sequence is 18 residues long. Germline CDR1 SGHDN, CDR2 FVKESK. The CDR3 protein is CASSQERLVFLGGYEQYF. The CDR3 bases are TGTGCCAGCAGCCAAGAAAGACTAGTGTTTCTTGGGGGTTACGAGCAGTACTTC.

The V and J genes are TRBV5-6 and TRBJ1-4; D possibly corresponds to TRBD1 (6 bases). This CDR3 has 14 amino acids. Germline lookup yields CDR1 SGHDT and CDR2 YYEEEE. The germline V and J ends were trimmed by 4 bases and 7 bases, with 14 bases remaining between them. The CDR3 here is CASSRGGAGEKLFF. The CDR3 nucleotides read TGTGCCAGCAGCCGAGGGGGGGCCGGTGAAAAACTGTTTTTT.

Of note for this clonotype: Relative to the germline gene, one junction end is altered; a read error may explain this. The chain has TRBV15 and TRBJ2-7, with D hard to call. The length of the CDR3 is 13 residues. Germline V lookup: CDR1 LNHNV, CDR2 YYDKDF (reference sequence). CDR3 DNA sequence: TGTGCCACCAGAAGAGATACCCAATACGAGCAGTACTTC. Residues: CATRRDTQYEQYF.

This clonotype was counted between two and nine times. V usage is TRBV20-1 and J usage is TRBJ1-2; D might be TRBD1 (5 bases). The V end lost 2 bases, the J end lost 4 bases, and 14 bases lay between the germline ends. CDR1 and CDR2 (germline): DFQATT, SNEGSKA (reference sequence). The length of the CDR3 is 14 residues. Here the CDR3 DNA reads TGCAGTGCTAGACCCGGACACTCGGGCTATGGCTACACCTTC. Translated, it gives CSARPGHSGYGYTF.

The table lists this clonotype with a few counts. V usage is TRBV20-1 and J usage is TRBJ2-2; no firm D call. Germline V lookup: CDR1 DFQATT, CDR2 SNEGSKA (reference sequence). CDR3 length: 13 residues. V was clipped by 5 bases and J by 4 bases, with 11 bases between them. The CDR3 is CSALEGTTGELFF. The CDR3 DNA follows: TGCAGTGCTTTGGAAGGTACCACCGGGGAGCTGTTTTTT.

This chain connects TRBV13 to TRBJ1-1; 11 positions match TRBD1. Germline V gene data show CDR1 as PRHDT and CDR2 as FYEKMQ (reference sequence). The CDR3 spans 15 residues. The junction had 6 bases not matched to a gene; V was cut back by 4 bases and J by 5 bases. CDR3 sequence reads: CASSSLGQGGTEAFF. Written as DNA, the CDR3 is TGTGCCAGCAGCTCCCTGGGACAGGGGGGAACTGAAGCTTTCTTT.